The rows below give T cell receptor beta chains drawn from one sample of a study of Ad26.COV2.S vaccination and SARS-CoV-2 variants. Assay used: immunoSEQ multiplex PCR; TCRdb lists only in-frame clones, some missing. The sample has 300,000 to 450,000 clones, about 90% seen once; the top ten hold around 4%. Here the sequenced sample was peripheral blood, taken after recovery from COVID-19. These receptors were taken from a human donor who had recovered from COVID-19. The CDR3 runs from the conserved cysteine through the conserved F or W. The D gene is left open where the match is weak. Clone size is shown for a subset of rows, as once, few, many or a class of expanded clone.

J: TRBJ2-1
length: 13
size: NA
V: TRBV6-5
D: NA
CDR3: CASSYGAYNEQFF
DNA: TGTGCCAGCAGTTATGGAGCCTACAATGAGCAGTTCTTC

J: TRBJ1-5
length: 15
size: NA
V: TRBV3-1/TRBV3-2
D: NA
CDR3: CASSQGTFSNQPQHF
DNA: TGTGCCAGCAGCCAGGGAACATTTAGCAATCAGCCCCAGCATTTT

J: TRBJ1-1
length: 15
size: NA
V: TRBV27
D: NA
CDR3: CASSSPFSGRTEAFF
DNA: TGTGCCAGCAGTTCCCCATTTTCGGGTAGGACTGAAGCTTTCTTT

J: TRBJ1-3
length: 15
size: NA
V: TRBV19
D: NA
CDR3: CASSTRKGSGNTIYF
DNA: TGTGCCAGTAGTACCCGTAAGGGCTCTGGAAACACCATATATTTT

J: TRBJ2-1
length: 15
size: once
V: TRBV27
D: NA
CDR3: CASSPGLSGYNEQFF
DNA: TGTGCCAGCAGTCCGGGACTTTCCGGATACAATGAGCAGTTCTTC

J: TRBJ1-4
length: 16
size: NA
V: TRBV19
D: TRBD1
CDR3: CASSIAQGRKNEKLFF
DNA: TGTGCCAGTAGTATAGCACAGGGGCGAAAGAATGAAAAACTGTTTTTT

J: TRBJ2-4
length: 14
size: NA
V: TRBV7-8
D: NA
CDR3: CASSLLRGKNIQYF
DNA: TGTGCCAGCAGCTTACTACGGGGCAAAAACATTCAGTACTTC

J: TRBJ2-7
length: 17
size: NA
V: TRBV12-5
D: NA
CDR3: CASGPPMDGRLSYEQYF
DNA: TGTGCTAGTGGACCCCCTATGGACGGACGACTCTCCTACGAGCAGTACTTC

J: TRBJ2-1
length: 11
size: NA
V: TRBV7-2
D: NA
CDR3: CASSFSVEQFF
DNA: TGTGCCAGCAGCTTTAGCGTCGAGCAGTTCTTC

J: TRBJ1-1
length: 13
size: NA
V: TRBV18
D: NA
CDR3: CASSGGEGTEAFF
DNA: TGTGCCAGCTCAGGGGGGGAAGGCACTGAAGCTTTCTTT

J: TRBJ2-7
length: 15
size: NA
V: TRBV4-1
D: TRBD1
CDR3: CASSQGGTASYEQYF
DNA: TGCGCCAGCAGCCAAGGGGGGACAGCCTCCTACGAGCAGTACTTC

J: TRBJ1-1
length: 15
size: NA
V: TRBV27
D: NA
CDR3: CASSPAGQGNTEAFF
DNA: TGTGCCAGCAGCCCTGCCGGGCAGGGGAATACTGAAGCTTTCTTT

J: TRBJ2-4
length: 16
size: NA
V: TRBV7-9
D: NA
CDR3: CASSPVSVLAKNIQYF
DNA: TGTGCCAGCAGCCCAGTATCTGTGCTAGCCAAAAACATTCAGTACTTC

J: TRBJ1-2
length: 15
size: NA
V: TRBV19
D: NA
CDR3: CASSIALGGTYGYTF
DNA: TGTGCCAGTAGTATAGCCCTAGGAGGGACCTATGGCTACACCTTC

J: TRBJ2-1
length: 14
size: NA
V: TRBV6-5
D: TRBD1
CDR3: CAIRSGTGYNEQFF
DNA: TGTGCCATCCGGTCCGGGACAGGGTACAATGAGCAGTTCTTC

J: TRBJ1-2
length: 14
size: NA
V: TRBV11-2
D: NA
CDR3: CASSLDGANYGYTF
DNA: TGTGCCAGCAGCCTGGATGGAGCTAACTATGGCTACACCTTC